The clone carrying this TCR beta chain was picked up a small number of times. The antigen is not known. This record comes from a study of T-cell reconstitution after alpha-beta-depleted transplantation in children. Germline CDR1 is DFQATT and CDR2 is SNEGSKA (reference sequence). The CDR3 runs 12 residues. The V end was cut by 1 base, the J end by 8 bases, with 11 bases between. Points from the study as a whole: Surviving recipient T cells and thymic progenitors accounted for the high day-60 TCRbeta diversity observed in some patients. Reports say that about two months after transplant, the alpha-beta T cells came out of several hundred graft clones that had expanded. Newly produced T cells mostly accounted for T-cell counts and diversity one year post-transplant.

Unique molecular identifiers were incorporated into the prepared TCRbeta library. In TCRdb, the PCR reads were re-called with MiXCR into one record per CDR3 protein. The sample carries 120,000 to 150,000 distinct CDR3 sequences, 7.5% to 9% recorded once. The receptor was isolated from a female patient under 10 years old who had a stem cell transplant for congenital amegakaryocytic thrombocytopenia, so the T cells may come from the graft donor. The chain joins TRBV20-1 to TRBJ1-2; no clear D gene. The specimen was PBMCs, mostly from graft donor cells, collected 180 days after TCRalphabeta/CD19-depleted stem cell transplant. CDR3 in amino acids: CSARAGPLGYTF. In DNA, the CDR3 is TGCAGTGCTAGAGCTGGACCGCTGGGCTACACCTTC.